The 18 T cell receptor beta chains presented below share a single source sample, sequenced in a study of cytomegalovirus exposure and HLA in healthy donors. The PCR employed 60 Vbeta primers together with 13 Jbeta primers. Only in-frame clones appear in the TCRdb table, and some are missing; sequencing was by immunoSEQ multiplex PCR. The sample has under 200,000 clones; 80% are singletons. The sequenced material came from PBMCs. These receptors were collected from a man aged 18 to 30 in good health and CMV-seropositive.

The chain recombines TRBV18 with TRBJ1-3; D ambiguous. The length of the CDR3 is 15 residues. Germline CDR1 reads KGHSH; CDR2 reads LQKENI. V was cut by 2 bases and J by 3 bases, with 11 bases left in between. In nucleotides, the CDR3 is TGTGCCAGCTCACCAAATGGGCAATTTGGAAACACCATATATTTT. This sequence encodes CASSPNGQFGNTIYF.

V and J are TRBV28 and TRBJ2-7; possibly TRBD1 for D (6 bases). From germline, CDR1 is MDHEN and CDR2 SYDVKM. The CDR3 is made up of 12 amino acids. Trimming shortened V by 9 bases and J by 4 bases, and 13 bases separated the two germline ends. The CDR3 nucleotides are TGTGCCAGGAGGCTGGGGGCATACGAGCAGTACTTC. It is translated as CARRLGAYEQYF. Variable domain in full (rest from reference TRBV28 and TRBJ2-7): DVKVTQSSRYLVKRTGEKVFLECVQDMDHENMFWYRQDPGLGLRLIYFSYDVKMKEKGDIPEGYSVSREKKERFSLILESASTNQTSMYLCARRLGAYEQYFGPGTRLTVT.

The rearrangement joins TRBV5-4 to TRBJ2-7, with a possible D match to TRBD1 (5 bases). Trimming took off 0 bases at V and 3 bases at J, with 10 bases between the two ends. The length of the CDR3 is 14 residues. The germline gives CDR1 SGHNT, CDR2 YYREEE (reference sequence). The CDR3 DNA is TGTGCCAGCAGCTTGGAGGGGCGGAGCTACGAGCAGTACTTC. Protein sequence: CASSLEGRSYEQYF.

The gene calls are TRBV2 and TRBJ1-2, with D tentatively TRBD1 (5 bases). Trimming shortened V by 9 bases and J by 4 bases, and 21 bases separated the two germline ends. The CDR3 has 15 amino acids. Germline V gene sequence: CDR1 SNHLY, CDR2 FYNNEI. The CDR3 nucleotides are TGTGCCAGGACCGGACACGCCCAAGAACTCTATGGCTACACCTTC. This codes for CARTGHAQELYGYTF.

V is TRBV9 and J is TRBJ1-2; unclear D gene. V lost 3 bases, J lost 0 bases, and 12 bases lay in between. This CDR3 is built from 15 residues. Germline lookup yields CDR1 SGDLS and CDR2 YYNGEE. The CDR3: CASSEDGNTNYGYTF. For the CDR3, the DNA is TGTGCCAGCAGCGAAGACGGGAACACTAACTATGGCTACACCTTC.

With regard to this clone: Other DNA sequences in the same sample also yield this CDR3. The V call is TRBV19, the J call TRBJ1-6; TRBD1 agrees at 8 bases. CDR3 length equals 14 residues. Germline V CDR1 and CDR2: LNHDA, SQIVND (reference sequence). V gave up 6 bases and J gave up 10 bases; unmatched junction bases: 8. The CDR3 nucleotides read TGTGCCAGTAGCCGAGACAGGGGCAGGTCACCCCTCCACTTT. Translating gives CASSRDRGRSPLHF.

V is TRBV11-3 and J is TRBJ1-1; unclear D gene. Trimming removed 6 bases at V and 4 bases at J, with 6 bases between. The length of the CDR3 is 11 residues. The V gene's germline CDR1 is SGHNT and CDR2 YENEEA. The CDR3 nucleotides read TGTGCCAGCAGTTCCGGCACTGAAGCTTTCTTT. Protein: CASSSGTEAFF.

The J gene is TRBJ2-1, the V gene TRBV10-1, with TRBD2 matching 10 bases. Germline V CDR1 and CDR2: WNHNN, SYGVQD (reference sequence). This CDR3 has 15 residues. The trim removed 0 bases at V and 15 bases at J, leaving 11 bases unmatched. The CDR3 spells CASSESDGLAVPGFF. The CDR3 nucleotides read TGCGCCAGCAGTGAGTCGGACGGACTAGCGGTCCCAGGGTTCTTC.

The CDR3 DNA reads TGTGCCAGCAGCGCGGGACAGGGGATGTACGAGCAGTACTTC. Encoded protein: CASSAGQGMYEQYF. The chain is built from TRBV5-6 and TRBJ2-5; TRBD1 matches at 10 bases. The J call is doubtful: the DNA matches TRBJ2-7 better. Germline values: CDR1 SGHDT, CDR2 YYEEEE. This CDR3 has 14 residues.

This clone was recorded once. The chain couples TRBV28 to TRBJ2-7; D gene unclear. CDR1 is MDHEN, CDR2 SYDVKM, per germline. The CDR3 totals 12 residues. Deletions cut 4 bases from V and 3 bases from J, with 7 bases between. Here the CDR3 DNA reads TGTGCCAGCAGTTCCGCGCACTACGAGCAGTACTTC. Translation: CASSSAHYEQYF.

The V gene is TRBV2, the J gene TRBJ2-2; no clear D. Looked up from germline, CDR1 is SNHLY and CDR2 is FYNNEI. This CDR3 comprises 14 residues. V was cut by 7 bases and J by 6 bases, with 15 bases left in between. CDR3 nucleotides: TGTGCCAGCATGGGCCAGGATAAGCCCGGGGAGCTGTTTTTT. Protein product: CASMGQDKPGELFF.

The chain is built from TRBV5-4 and TRBJ2-1; 8 nucleotides align to TRBD1. The trim removed 4 bases at V and 3 bases at J, leaving 6 bases unmatched. Germline V gene lookup returns CDR1 SGHNT and CDR2 YYREEE (reference sequence). The CDR3 is 15 residues long. The CDR3 nucleotides read TGTGCCAGCAGCCAAGGACAGGGTGGCTACAATGAGCAGTTCTTC. Its protein product is CASSQGQGGYNEQFF.

The genes are TRBV9 and TRBJ2-5; D may be TRBD2 (5 bases). Germline lookup yields CDR1 SGDLS and CDR2 YYNGEE. This CDR3 is built from 15 residues. Trimming took off 0 bases at V and 5 bases at J, with 14 bases between the two ends. The CDR3 loop is CASSVVSTRRETQYF. CDR3 sequence (DNA): TGTGCCAGCAGCGTAGTTTCCACAAGGAGGGAGACCCAGTACTTC.

The genes are TRBV15 and TRBJ1-6; 9 bases match TRBD1. Germline V gene lookup returns CDR1 LNHNV and CDR2 YYDKDF (reference sequence). This CDR3 comprises 16 residues. Trimming at V came to 1 base and at J to 7 bases, leaving 5 bases not matched to a gene. This CDR3 is CATSRAPGTGNSPLHF. The CDR3 DNA sequence: TGTGCCACCAGCAGAGCCCCCGGGACAGGGAATTCACCCCTCCACTTT.

The chain uses TRBV19 and TRBJ1-1; a possible D gene is TRBD1 (5 bases). Trimming stripped 5 bases from V and 1 base from J, with 14 bases between. The germline CDR1 and CDR2 sequences are LNHDA and SQIVND (reference sequence). The CDR3 has 15 amino acids. The CDR3 reads CASSSWGRGNTEAFF. CDR3 bases: TGTGCCAGTAGTTCATGGGGAAGGGGGAACACTGAAGCTTTCTTT.

The chain couples TRBV5-1 to TRBJ1-1, with 8 bases that match TRBD1. Germline assignment: CDR1 SGHRS and CDR2 YFSETQ. The CDR3 has 14 residues. The junction had 7 bases not matched to a gene; V was cut back by 3 bases and J by 6 bases. This CDR3 reads CASSSGQGLPEAFF. The CDR3 DNA is TGCGCCAGCAGCTCCGGACAGGGTCTTCCTGAAGCTTTCTTT.

The rearrangement links TRBV19 to TRBJ2-5; D remains unclear. Looked up from germline, CDR1 is LNHDA and CDR2 is SQIVND (reference sequence). The CDR3 totals 13 residues. V lost 4 bases, J lost 1 base, and 7 bases lay in between. CDR3 residues: CASSRSIQETQYF. The CDR3 nucleotides read TGTGCCAGTAGTAGGAGTATCCAAGAGACCCAGTACTTC.

The chain is built from TRBV2 and TRBJ2-7; no firm D call. CDR3 size: 14 residues. Germline loops: CDR1 SNHLY, CDR2 FYNNEI. The germline V and J ends were trimmed by 5 bases and 2 bases, with 13 bases remaining between them. The CDR3: CASSPTGVTYEQYF. The CDR3 DNA is TGTGCCAGCAGTCCTACGGGTGTAACCTACGAGCAGTACTTC.